Listed below are T cell receptor beta chains from one sample, sequenced in a study of human T cells and chemical hapten exposure. TCRdb passed the RACE reads through MiXCR, listing each CDR3 protein once. This table holds about 34,000 distinct CDR3 sequences, approximately 5% found once. The sample comprised whole blood. Every receptor here comes from a human donor in good health. Some clones in this sample may be carry-over from other donors' samples. CDR3s include the opening cysteine and the closing phenylalanine or tryptophan. The order of the fields is CDR3 protein, CDR3 DNA, D gene, CDR3 length, clone size, V gene, J gene. D genes are given only for firm matches. Clone size is stated in some rows and not others, as once, few, many or a class when expanded.

CASSSSLGVETQYF	TGCGCCAGCAGCTCCTCATTAGGGGTAGAGACCCAGTACTTC	.	14	many	TRBV5-1	TRBJ2-5
CASSFLSANQPQHF	TGTGCCAGCAGCTTCCTTTCGGCTAATCAGCCCCAGCATTTT	.	14	many	TRBV7-9	TRBJ1-5
CASSLGLSSPLHF	TGTGCCAGCAGCTTAGGACTCAGTTCACCCCTCCACTTT	.	13	many	TRBV7-2	TRBJ1-6
CASRREGTGTGELFF	TGTGCCAGCAGAAGGGAGGGGACAGGGACCGGGGAGCTGTTTTTT	TRBD1	15	few	TRBV28	TRBJ2-2
CASSYNSGANVLTF	TGTGCCAGCAGTTACAACTCTGGGGCCAACGTCCTGACTTTC	.	14	many	TRBV6-2/TRBV6-3	TRBJ2-6
CSVDGSKAQETQYF	TGCAGCGTTGACGGGTCGAAGGCCCAAGAGACCCAGTACTTC	.	14	medium-sized	TRBV29-1	TRBJ2-5
CASSSNQQGGNGYTF	TGTGCCAGCAGTTCAAATCAACAGGGAGGGAATGGCTACACCTTC	.	15	.	TRBV6-5	TRBJ1-2
CASTRKTGGRTGELFF	TGTGCCAGCACCCGAAAAACAGGGGGCCGGACCGGGGAGCTGTTTTTT	TRBD1	16	many	TRBV6-5	TRBJ2-2
CASRTEQGLQSNTQYF	TGCGCCAGCAGAACCGAACAGGGATTACAATCCAATACGCAGTATTTT	.	16	many	TRBV5-1	TRBJ2-3
CASRLLAGTPADTQYF	TGCGCCAGCAGGTTACTAGCGGGTACTCCAGCGGATACGCAGTATTTT	TRBD2	16	many	TRBV5-1	TRBJ2-3
CASRSPGGDGTEAFF	TGTGCCAGCAGAAGTCCCGGGGGCGATGGCACTGAAGCTTTCTTT	.	15	few	TRBV12-3/TRBV12-4	TRBJ1-1
CASTAFNYGYTF	TGTGCCAGCACCGCGTTTAACTATGGCTACACCTTC	.	12	many	TRBV28	TRBJ1-2
CASSDRPLSTTNYEQYF	TGTGCCAGCAGCGACCGGCCCCTTTCTACCACCAACTACGAGCAGTACTTC	.	17	many	TRBV7-9	TRBJ2-7
CASSFRTAEKLFF	TGTGCCAGCAGTTTCAGAACGGCCGAAAAACTGTTTTTT	.	13	many	TRBV28	TRBJ1-4
CASSVAASNDYGYTF	TGTGCCAGCAGCGTAGCCGCCTCGAATGATTATGGCTACACCTTC	.	15	.	TRBV9	TRBJ1-2
CASSFADSGGGKQFF	TGTGCCAGCAGTTTCGCGGACTCGGGGGGTGGCAAGCAGTTCTTC	TRBD2	15	many	TRBV28	TRBJ2-1
CSVARGSEQYF	TGCAGCGTTGCGAGGGGCAGCGAGCAGTACTTC	.	11	many	TRBV29-1	TRBJ2-7
CSVEGSTDTQYF	TGCAGCGTTGAAGGGAGCACAGATACGCAGTATTTT	.	12	many	TRBV29-1	TRBJ2-3
CASSLWGGSDQPQHF	TGCGCCAGCAGCTTGTGGGGTGGAAGTGATCAGCCCCAGCATTTT	.	15	many	TRBV5-1	TRBJ1-5
CSSVGASGRYTDTQYF	TGCAGCTCTGTAGGCGCTAGCGGGAGGTACACAGATACGCAGTATTTT	TRBD2	16	.	TRBV29-1	TRBJ2-3
CASSSTGDSTDTQYF	TGTGCCAGCAGCTCGACAGGGGATAGCACAGATACGCAGTATTTT	TRBD1	15	few	TRBV28	TRBJ2-3
CASSLGAGMSGYTF	TGTGCCAGCAGTTTGGGGGCAGGGATGTCTGGCTACACCTTC	.	14	few	TRBV27	TRBJ1-2
CAIRIGYFTGYTF	TGTGCCATTCGTATCGGTTACTTTACGGGCTACACCTTC	.	13	many	TRBV30	TRBJ1-2
CAIKAGSNNSPLHF	TGTGCCATCAAGGCCGGCAGCAACAATTCACCCCTCCACTTT	.	14	many	TRBV10-3	TRBJ1-6
CASSFGTGTSGIAEQFF	TGCGCCAGCAGCTTTGGCACCGGGACTAGCGGGATTGCTGAGCAGTTCTTC	TRBD2	17	few	TRBV5-1	TRBJ2-1
CASSQVPSGTSGGALDTQYF	TGTGCCAGCAGCCAGGTCCCGTCCGGGACTAGCGGGGGGGCCTTAGATACGCAGTATTTT	TRBD2	20	many	TRBV7-2	TRBJ2-3
CSARDGIYEQYF	TGCAGTGCTAGAGATGGGATCTACGAGCAGTACTTC	.	12	few	TRBV20-1	TRBJ2-7
CASSYFVTSGRASRDTQYF	TGTGCCAGCAGTTACTTCGTGACTAGCGGGAGGGCCTCACGAGATACGCAGTATTTT	TRBD2	19	.	TRBV6-5	TRBJ2-3
CASSQGLALQTGELFF	TGTGCCAGCAGCCAGGGACTAGCATTACAGACCGGGGAGCTGTTTTTT	TRBD2	16	.	TRBV5-5	TRBJ2-2
CASSGGLGLAGSNEQFF	TGTGCCAGCAGCGGCGGACTGGGACTAGCGGGAAGCAATGAGCAGTTCTTC	TRBD2	17	.	TRBV9	TRBJ2-1
CASRLTSGTDTQYF	TGCGCCAGCAGGTTGACTAGCGGCACAGATACGCAGTATTTT	TRBD2	14	few	TRBV5-1	TRBJ2-3
CASSFVFGAFF	TGTGCCAGCAGTTTTGTTTTCGGAGCTTTCTTT	.	11	many	TRBV12-3/TRBV12-4	TRBJ1-1
CASSADRAKNIQYF	TGTGCCAGCAGTGCAGACAGGGCCAAAAACATTCAGTACTTC	.	14	many	TRBV12-3/TRBV12-4	TRBJ2-4
CASSSRPPRANEQFF	TGTGCCAGCAGTTCCCGACCGCCGAGGGCTAATGAGCAGTTCTTC	.	15	.	TRBV6-2/TRBV6-3	TRBJ2-1
CATGGDSEFLYGYTF	TGTGCCACCGGGGGGGACAGCGAGTTCCTTTATGGCTACACCTTC	TRBD1	15	few	TRBV10-3	TRBJ1-2
CSPPPPGSPTNTGELFF	TGCAGCCCTCCCCCGCCCGGCTCTCCTACGAACACCGGGGAGCTGTTTTTT	.	17	many	TRBV29-1	TRBJ2-2
CASSSLTGGLTDTQYF	TGTGCCAGCAGCTCCCTAACAGGGGGGCTCACAGATACGCAGTATTTT	TRBD1	16	.	TRBV5-6	TRBJ2-3
CASSKPGEGVLGYTF	TGTGCCAGCAGCAAACCAGGGGAGGGAGTTCTGGGCTACACCTTC	.	15	many	TRBV7-2	TRBJ1-2
CASSKGDYGYTF	TGTGCCAGCAGCAAGGGGGACTATGGCTACACCTTC	.	12	many	TRBV7-8	TRBJ1-2
CASSFRNSPLHF	TGTGCCAGCAGCTTTAGGAATTCACCCCTCCACTTT	.	12	.	TRBV7-2	TRBJ1-6
CASSPLGNMVYEQYF	TGTGCCAGCAGTCCTTTGGGGAACATGGTCTACGAGCAGTACTTC	.	15	many	TRBV12-3/TRBV12-4	TRBJ2-7
CASSFGQGTEAFF	TGTGCCAGCAGCTTCGGACAGGGGACTGAAGCTTTCTTT	TRBD1	13	many	TRBV7-2	TRBJ1-1
CASSLDGSPLHF	TGTGCCAGCTCACTCGACGGTTCACCCCTCCACTTT	.	12	few	TRBV18	TRBJ1-6
CASRDMTYGYTF	TGTGCCTCCAGGGATATGACCTATGGCTACACCTTC	.	12	many	TRBV30	TRBJ1-2
CASSIPGAGIQYF	TGTGCCAGTAGTATTCCCGGGGCGGGCATTCAGTACTTC	.	13	few	TRBV19	TRBJ2-4
CASSRQENTEAFF	TGTGCTAGCAGCCGACAGGAGAACACTGAAGCTTTCTTT	.	13	.	TRBV7-7	TRBJ1-1
CASLRRVPNQPQHF	TGTGCCAGCCTTCGACGGGTCCCCAATCAGCCCCAGCATTTT	.	14	many	TRBV5-8	TRBJ1-5
CASSLAGTVNTEAFF	TGTGCCAGCAGCTTGGCGGGGACGGTAAACACTGAAGCTTTCTTT	.	15	many	TRBV5-4	TRBJ1-1
CASSLSWGGENIQYF	TGTGCCAGCAGCTTAAGTTGGGGGGGGGAAAACATTCAGTACTTC	TRBD2	15	many	TRBV7-2	TRBJ2-4
CSGLAGGTTGELFF	TGCAGTGGTCTAGCGGGAGGCACCACCGGGGAGCTGTTTTTT	TRBD2	14	many	TRBV20-1	TRBJ2-2
CAWSTSVYGYTF	TGTGCCTGGAGCACATCGGTCTATGGCTACACCTTC	.	12	few	TRBV30	TRBJ1-2
CASSYAGFGSNGYTF	TGTGCCAGCAGTTACGCGGGATTTGGTTCAAATGGCTACACCTTC	.	15	many	TRBV6-2/TRBV6-3	TRBJ1-2
CASSFEDRAHGYTF	TGTGCCAGCAGTTTTGAAGACAGGGCACATGGCTACACCTTC	TRBD1	14	few	TRBV12-3/TRBV12-4	TRBJ1-2